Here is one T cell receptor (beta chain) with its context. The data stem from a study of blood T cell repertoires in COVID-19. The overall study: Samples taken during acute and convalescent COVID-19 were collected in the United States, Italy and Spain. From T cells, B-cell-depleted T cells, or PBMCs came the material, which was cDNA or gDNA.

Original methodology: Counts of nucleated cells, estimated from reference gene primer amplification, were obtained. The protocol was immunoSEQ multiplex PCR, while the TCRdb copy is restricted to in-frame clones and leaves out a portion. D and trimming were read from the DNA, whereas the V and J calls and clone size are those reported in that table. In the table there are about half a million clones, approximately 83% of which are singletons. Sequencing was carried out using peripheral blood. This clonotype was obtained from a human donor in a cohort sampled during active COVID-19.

This chain's CDR3 is CASRSPPGTQYF. The CDR3 nucleotides are TGTGCCAGCAGGAGCCCCCCGGGGACCCAGTACTTC. This chain connects TRBV6-5 to TRBJ2-5; D remains ambiguous. With 6 bases removed from V and 7 bases from J, the gap between germline ends came to 12 bases. This CDR3 contains 12 residues. The germline CDR1 and CDR2 sequences are MNHEY and SVGAGI.